This paragraph covers one T cell receptor (beta chain) sequence. The target of this receptor is not known. No base qualities exist here, and no much larger clone lies one base off it. The CDR3 covers 12 residues, taking in both the cysteine and the phenylalanine. The CDR3 DNA has 36 bases and is translated from base 1. From the germline V gene, CDR1 is SQVTM and CDR2 is ANQGSEA. The junction shows trimming of 7 bases on V and 4 bases on J, plus 11 bases between the germline ends. This sample is part of a study of tumor-infiltrating lymphocytes in primary liver carcinoma (TCRdb year 2017). The study in broad terms: Hepatocellular carcinoma (four) or combined HCC and intrahepatic cholangiocarcinoma (one) was present in the five patients, who were three men and two women aged 30 to 69 years. The five patients had tumors staged T1-T3 N0M0, with maximum diameters ranging from about 4 to 11 cm. Each sample produced about 3.5 to 7.13 million productive TCRbeta reads, and read depth showed no significant difference between tissue types. Across five regions of each liver tumor, along with adjacent normal tissue and blood, the study brought together TCRbeta repertoire sequencing, expression microarrays and whole-exome sequencing. A total of roughly 35 specimens from 5 patients went through TCRbeta repertoire sequencing, namely 25 tumor regions, 5 adjacent noncancerous liver tissues and 5 peripheral blood samples. To link TCRbeta repertoire diversity with the local molecular phenotype, the approximately 24 tumor region samples were profiled using Agilent mRNA microarrays. Technical replicate repertoires showed high reproducibility, with mean shared-clone rates about 0.88 and correlation coefficients above 0.98. What the authors observed across the whole study: Because the samples were bulk and unsorted, CD4+ and CD8+ T cell repertoires could not be compared. Just about 8-24% of top clones turned up in all five regions of a tumor, which suggests spatial heterogeneity among tumor-infiltrating T cells. The top 250 clones made up a significantly larger repertoire fraction in tumors than in blood (p = 0.039). Only 4 or 5 patients were included in the study, and the authors note that the findings should be validated in a larger study. Only the TCR beta chain was sequenced, so true repertoire diversity is likely underestimated because unpaired alpha chains were not captured. Repertoire overlap was higher between tumor regions (mean about 35%) than tumor-adjacent (17%) or tumor-blood (14%) pairs, consistent with antigen-driven expansion.

Without any cell sorting, total RNA and DNA were co-extracted from 20-30 mg of bulk tissue using the AllPrep DNA/RNA mini kit. Five patients with histopathologically diagnosed primary liver carcinoma underwent surgical resection in China between late 2015 and March 2016. At the time of sampling, the patients were treatment-naive and had chronic HBV infection. Each tumor was sampled at five spatially separated regions: the tumor centre plus the superior, inferior, left-lateral and right-lateral poles. Histology showed that every tumor sample contained more than 85% viable tumor cells. Fresh tumor and adjacent tissue pieces were bisected; one half was stored in RNAlater at -80°C, the other sent for histology. TCRbeta-specific cDNA was reverse-transcribed from approximately 500 ng total RNA using a constant-region primer and ProtoScript II reverse transcriptase. TCRbeta libraries were built with three nested multiplex PCR rounds, a slightly modified ARM-PCR procedure. Each of the first two PCR rounds ran for around 11 cycles using multiplex TRBV1-TRBV30 forward primers together with a Cbeta reverse primer. Sample barcodes and Illumina adapters were attached in a final 25-cycle PCR using Deep VentR polymerase. Before sequencing, amplicons of 200-500 bp were purified from gel using a QIAquick gel extraction kit. TCRbeta amplicons were sequenced on an Illumina HiSeq 2500 with 250-bp paired-end reads. As for how the authors treated the data: To recover full CDR3 sequences, reads were quality-trimmed using Trimmomatic v0.33 and paired reads were then merged using FLASH v1.2.11. MiGEC v1.2.1b assigned V, D and J germline segments to the rearranged TCRbeta sequences. VDJtools v1.0.0 computed clonotype statistics and Shannon-Wiener diversity indices. Except for diversity analysis, only each sample's 250 most abundant clonotypes were used in subsequent analyses to reduce sampling bias. TCRdb trimmed the raw reads at Q25, called clones with MiXCR and kept productive beta chains. A single entry per CDR3 protein holds the most common genes and DNA from its merged rows. TCRdb's processing, not the authors', yielded these V and J calls. This sample holds about 20,000 distinct CDR3 sequences; 70% to 90% were observed only once. Under 40% of the sample goes to the ten largest clones.

What was sequenced was liver tumor tissue from sampling region 2. Explained via the paper, the cell subset or site label denotes: tumor region T2, inferior pole. The V and J genes are TRBV29-1 and TRBJ2-1; a confident D gene designation cannot be given. The clonotype comes from a woman in her 30s with primary liver carcinoma and hepatitis B virus infection. The CDR3 corresponds to CSALGEYNEQFF. The DNA sequence reads TGCAGCGCCCTAGGCGAGTACAATGAGCAGTTCTTC.